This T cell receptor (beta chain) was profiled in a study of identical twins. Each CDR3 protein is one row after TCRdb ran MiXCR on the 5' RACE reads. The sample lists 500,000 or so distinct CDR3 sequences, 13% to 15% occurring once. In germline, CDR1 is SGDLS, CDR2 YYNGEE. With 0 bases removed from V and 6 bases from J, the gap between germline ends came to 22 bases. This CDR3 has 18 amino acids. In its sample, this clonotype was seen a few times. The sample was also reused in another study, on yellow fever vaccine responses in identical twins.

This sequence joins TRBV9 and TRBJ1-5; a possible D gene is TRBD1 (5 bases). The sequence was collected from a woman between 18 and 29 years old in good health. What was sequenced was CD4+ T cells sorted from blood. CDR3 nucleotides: TGTGCCAGCAGCGTAGGGATTGATGAGAGGGGCCATAGTCAGCCCCAGCATTTT. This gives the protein CASSVGIDERGHSQPQHF.